This T cell receptor (beta chain) emerged from a study of blood T cell repertoires in COVID-19. The repertoire was sequenced with immunoSEQ multiplex PCR; TCRdb's copy has only in-frame clones and lacks some. The table includes 250,000 or so clones, 90% detected once. The receptor comes from a man younger than 45 with COVID-19, enrolled during active disease. The sequenced sample was peripheral blood.

The CDR3 spells CSVVTDSYGYTF. CDR3 nucleotides: TGCAGCGTTGTCACGGACTCCTATGGCTACACCTTC. The chain couples TRBV29-1 to TRBJ1-2; no reliable D call. There are 12 residues in the CDR3. Germline V gives CDR1 SQVTM, CDR2 ANQGSEA. The V and J ends lost 4 bases and 4 bases respectively, with 10 bases between them.